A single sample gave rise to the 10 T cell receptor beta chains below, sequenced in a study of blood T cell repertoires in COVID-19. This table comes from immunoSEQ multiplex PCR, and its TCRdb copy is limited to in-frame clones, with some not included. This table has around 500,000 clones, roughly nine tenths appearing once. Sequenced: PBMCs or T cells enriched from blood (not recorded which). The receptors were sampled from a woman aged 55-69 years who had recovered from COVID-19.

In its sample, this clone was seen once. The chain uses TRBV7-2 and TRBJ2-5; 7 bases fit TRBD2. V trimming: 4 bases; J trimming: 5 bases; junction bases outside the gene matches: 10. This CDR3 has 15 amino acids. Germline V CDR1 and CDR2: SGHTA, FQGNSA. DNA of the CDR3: TGTGCCAGCAGCTCTAATGGACTAGTCGGGGAGACCCAGTACTTC. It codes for CASSSNGLVGETQYF.

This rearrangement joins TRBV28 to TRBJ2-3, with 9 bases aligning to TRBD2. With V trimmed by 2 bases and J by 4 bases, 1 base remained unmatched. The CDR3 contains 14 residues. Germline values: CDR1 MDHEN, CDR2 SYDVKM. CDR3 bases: TGTGCCAGCAGTTTAGCGGGGGGGTCAGATACGCAGTATTTT. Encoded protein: CASSLAGGSDTQYF.

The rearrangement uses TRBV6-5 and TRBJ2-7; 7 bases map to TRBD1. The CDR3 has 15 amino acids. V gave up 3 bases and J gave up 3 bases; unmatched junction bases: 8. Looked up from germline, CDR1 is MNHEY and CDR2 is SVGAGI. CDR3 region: CASSYLGQSFYEQYF. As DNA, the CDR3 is TGTGCCAGCAGTTATTTGGGACAGAGTTTCTACGAGCAGTACTTC.

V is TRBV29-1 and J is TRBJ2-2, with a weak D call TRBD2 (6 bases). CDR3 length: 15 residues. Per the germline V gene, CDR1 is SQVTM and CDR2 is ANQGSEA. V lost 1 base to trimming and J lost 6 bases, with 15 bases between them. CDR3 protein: CSVEVLGGVAGELFF. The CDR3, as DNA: TGCAGCGTTGAAGTGCTCGGAGGGGTGGCCGGGGAGCTGTTTTTT.

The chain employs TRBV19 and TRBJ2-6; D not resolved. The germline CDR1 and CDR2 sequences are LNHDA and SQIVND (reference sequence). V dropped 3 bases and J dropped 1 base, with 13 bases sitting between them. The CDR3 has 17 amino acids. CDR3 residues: CASSIPEALSGANVLTF. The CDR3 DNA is TGTGCCAGTAGTATTCCGGAAGCGCTATCTGGGGCCAACGTCCTGACTTTC.

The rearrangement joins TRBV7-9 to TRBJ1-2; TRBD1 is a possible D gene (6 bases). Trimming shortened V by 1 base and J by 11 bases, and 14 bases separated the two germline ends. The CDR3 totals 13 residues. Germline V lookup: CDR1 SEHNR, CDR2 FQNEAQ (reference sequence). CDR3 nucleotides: TGTGCCAGCAGCTTAGACCCCCAGGGGCGGTACACCTTC. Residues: CASSLDPQGRYTF.

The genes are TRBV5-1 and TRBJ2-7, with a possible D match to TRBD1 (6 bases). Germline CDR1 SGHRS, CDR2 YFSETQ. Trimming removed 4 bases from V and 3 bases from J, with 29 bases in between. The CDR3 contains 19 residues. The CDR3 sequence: CASSLRRTAPNSQNYEQYV. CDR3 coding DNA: TGCGCCAGCAGCCTTCGAAGGACAGCCCCAAATAGCCAAAACTACGAGCAGTACGTC.

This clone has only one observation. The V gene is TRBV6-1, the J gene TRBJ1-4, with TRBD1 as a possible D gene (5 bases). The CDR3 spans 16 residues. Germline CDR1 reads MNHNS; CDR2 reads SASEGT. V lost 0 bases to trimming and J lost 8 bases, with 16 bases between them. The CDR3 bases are TGTGCCAGCAGTGAAGCGGTTGCGCAGGGATGGGAAAAACTGTTTTTT. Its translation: CASSEAVAQGWEKLFF.

The CDR3 here is CASRRTGPPGANVLTF. The CDR3, as DNA: TGTGCCAGCAGGCGGACAGGGCCCCCTGGGGCCAACGTCCTGACTTTC. The chain links TRBV11-2 to TRBJ2-6, with TRBD1 matching 8 bases. The CDR3 has 16 amino acids. V shed 6 bases and J 2 bases; nucleotides not matched to a gene: 6. The germline CDR1 and CDR2 sequences are SGHAT and FQNNGV.

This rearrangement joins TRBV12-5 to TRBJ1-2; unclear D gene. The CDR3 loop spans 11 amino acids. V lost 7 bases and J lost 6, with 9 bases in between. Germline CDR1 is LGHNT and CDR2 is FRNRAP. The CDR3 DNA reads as TGTGCTAGTGCTGGTAGCGATGGCTACACCTTC. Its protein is CASAGSDGYTF.